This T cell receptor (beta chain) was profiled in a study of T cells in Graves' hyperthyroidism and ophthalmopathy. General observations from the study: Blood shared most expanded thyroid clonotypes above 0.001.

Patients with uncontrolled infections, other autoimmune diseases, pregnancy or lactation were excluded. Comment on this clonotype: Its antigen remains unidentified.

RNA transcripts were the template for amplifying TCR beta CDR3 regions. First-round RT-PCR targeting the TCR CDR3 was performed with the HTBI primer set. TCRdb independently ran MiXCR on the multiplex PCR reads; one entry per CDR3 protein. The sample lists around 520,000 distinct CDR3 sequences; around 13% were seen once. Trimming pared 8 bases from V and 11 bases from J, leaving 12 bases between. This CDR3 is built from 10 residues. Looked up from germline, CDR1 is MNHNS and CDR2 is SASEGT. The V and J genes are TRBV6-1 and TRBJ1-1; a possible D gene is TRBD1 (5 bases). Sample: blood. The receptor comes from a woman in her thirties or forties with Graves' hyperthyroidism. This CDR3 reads CASSRRDAFF. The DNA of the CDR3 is TGTGCCAGCTCTAGGAGGGACGCTTTCTTT.